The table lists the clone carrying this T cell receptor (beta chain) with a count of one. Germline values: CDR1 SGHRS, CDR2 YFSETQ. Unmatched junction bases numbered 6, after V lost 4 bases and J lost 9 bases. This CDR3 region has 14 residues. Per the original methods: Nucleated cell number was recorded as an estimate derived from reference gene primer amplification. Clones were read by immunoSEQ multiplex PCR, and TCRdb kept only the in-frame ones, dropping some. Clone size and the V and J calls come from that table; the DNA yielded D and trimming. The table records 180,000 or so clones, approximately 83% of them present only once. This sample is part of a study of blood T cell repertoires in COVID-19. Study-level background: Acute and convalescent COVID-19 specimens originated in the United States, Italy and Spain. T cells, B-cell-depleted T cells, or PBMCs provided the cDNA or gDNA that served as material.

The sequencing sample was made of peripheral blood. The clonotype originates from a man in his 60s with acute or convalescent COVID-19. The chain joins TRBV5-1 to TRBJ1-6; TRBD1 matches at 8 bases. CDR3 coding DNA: TGCGCCAGCAGCCCGGGGACAGGTAGTTCACCCCTCCACTTT. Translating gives CASSPGTGSSPLHF. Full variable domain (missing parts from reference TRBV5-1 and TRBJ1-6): KAGVTQTPRYLIKTRGQQVTLSCSPISGHRSVSWYQQTPGQGLQFLFEYFSETQRNKGNFPGRFSGRQFSNSRSEMNVSTLELGDSALYLCASSPGTGSSPLHFGNGTRLTVT.